This TCR beta chain was recorded in a study of T-cell reconstitution after alpha-beta-depleted transplantation in children (TCRdb year 2016). Study-level background: Using TCR repertoire profiling, the study quantitatively followed how T-cell immune reconstitution unfolded in children after TCRalphabeta/CD19-depleted allogeneic hematopoietic cell transplantation.

This clonotype was seen a few times. Its antigen target is currently unknown. No qualities accompany the bases; no much larger clone lies one base away. The CDR3 runs 14 amino acids, cysteine and phenylalanine included. The only DNA kept is the CDR3, 42 bases in frame from the first base. The germline V gene supplies CDR1 MGHDK and CDR2 SYGVNS. Deletion took 8 bases off V and 6 bases off J, with a span of 20 bases between the germline ends. Libraries were constructed by PCR. The sample was run on an Illumina HiSeq 2500. Molecular barcoding was employed in the preparation of TCR libraries, with unique molecular identifiers being used to normalize TCRbeta repertoire quantification. TCRdb redid the processing of the public reads, applying fastp at Q25 and MiXCR, and retained in-frame beta chains. CDR3 protein duplicates are merged, each entry listing the most common genes and DNA. The sample contains just under 550,000 distinct CDR3 sequences, 15% to 20% of them found a single time. The top ten hold 3.3% of the sample.

Sequences were derived from PBMCs from the stem cell graft donor, sampled from the stem cell graft. The chain is assembled from TRBV25-1 and TRBJ2-7, with TRBD1 tentatively as D gene (7 bases match). This clonotype was obtained from a human donor who donated a stem cell graft to a child with acute lymphoblastic leukemia. The DNA reads TGTGCCAGCGGCGGGGACAGTAGGATCGCCGAGCAGTACTTC. The encoded protein is CASGGDSRIAEQYF.